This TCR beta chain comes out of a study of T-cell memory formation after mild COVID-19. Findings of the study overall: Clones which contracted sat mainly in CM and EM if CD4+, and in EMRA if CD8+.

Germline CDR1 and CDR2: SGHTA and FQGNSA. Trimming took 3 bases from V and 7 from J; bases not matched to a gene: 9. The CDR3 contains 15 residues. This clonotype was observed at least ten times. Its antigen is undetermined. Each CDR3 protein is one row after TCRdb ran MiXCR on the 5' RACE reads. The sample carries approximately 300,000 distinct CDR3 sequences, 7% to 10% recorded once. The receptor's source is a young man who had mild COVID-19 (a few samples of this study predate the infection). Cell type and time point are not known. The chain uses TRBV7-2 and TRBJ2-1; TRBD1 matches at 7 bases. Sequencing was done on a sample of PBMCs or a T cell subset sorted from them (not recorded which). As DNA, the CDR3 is TGTGCCAGCAGCTTGTCGACAGGGCCTCAAAATGAGCAGTTCTTC. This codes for CASSLSTGPQNEQFF. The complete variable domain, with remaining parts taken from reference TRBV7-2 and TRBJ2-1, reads GAGVSQSPSNKVTEKGKDVELRCDPISGHTALYWYRQSLGQGLEFLIYFQGNSAPDKSGLPSDRFSAERTGGSVSTLTIQRTQQEDSAVYLCASSLSTGPQNEQFFGPGTRLTVL.